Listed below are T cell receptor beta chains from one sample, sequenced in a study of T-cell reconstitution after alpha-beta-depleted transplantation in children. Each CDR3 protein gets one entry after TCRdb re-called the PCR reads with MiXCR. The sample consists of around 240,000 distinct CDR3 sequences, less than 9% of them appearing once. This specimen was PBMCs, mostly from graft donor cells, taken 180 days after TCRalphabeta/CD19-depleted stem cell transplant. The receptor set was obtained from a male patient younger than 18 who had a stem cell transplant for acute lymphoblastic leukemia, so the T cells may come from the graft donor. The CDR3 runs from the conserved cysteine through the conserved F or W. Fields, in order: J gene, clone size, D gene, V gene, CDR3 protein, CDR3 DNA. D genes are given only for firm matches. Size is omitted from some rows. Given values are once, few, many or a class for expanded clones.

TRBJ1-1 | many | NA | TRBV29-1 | CSVETAEAFF | TGCAGCGTTGAAACAGCCGAAGCTTTCTTT
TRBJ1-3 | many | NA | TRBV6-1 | CASSLIPRGLGGNTIYF | TGTGCCAGCTCCTTAATCCCCCGGGGCTTAGGAGGAAACACCATATATTTT
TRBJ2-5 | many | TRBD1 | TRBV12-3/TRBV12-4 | CASSSDRGPSGTQYF | TGTGCCAGCAGTTCGGACAGGGGGCCTAGCGGGACCCAGTACTTC
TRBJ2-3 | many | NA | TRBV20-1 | CSVPGPFF | TGCAGTGTCCCTGGACCTTTTTTT
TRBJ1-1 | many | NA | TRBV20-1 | CSAWALATEAFF | TGCAGTGCTTGGGCTTTGGCCACTGAAGCTTTCTTT
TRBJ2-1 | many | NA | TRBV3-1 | CASSPIRSKSSYNEQFF | TGTGCCAGCAGCCCTATCCGTAGTAAAAGCTCCTACAATGAGCAGTTCTTC
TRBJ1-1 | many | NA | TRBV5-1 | CASSLSMNTEAFF | TGCGCCAGCAGCTTGAGCATGAACACTGAAGCTTTCTTT
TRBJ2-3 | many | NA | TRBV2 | CASKPLTDTQYF | TGTGCCAGCAAACCCCTCACAGATACGCAGTATTTT
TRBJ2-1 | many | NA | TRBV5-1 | CASSSGVAGQFF | TGCGCCAGCAGCTCAGGGGTCGCTGGGCAGTTCTTC
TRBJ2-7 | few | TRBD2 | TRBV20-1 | CSAFLASGSIEQYF | TGCAGTGCGTTCCTCGCTAGCGGGAGCATCGAGCAGTACTTC
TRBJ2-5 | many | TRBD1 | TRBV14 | CASSQGLTGGVETQYF | TGTGCCAGCAGCCAAGGGTTGACAGGGGGCGTGGAGACCCAGTACTTC
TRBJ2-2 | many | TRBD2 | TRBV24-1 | CATRTSGSVGGELFF | TGTGCCACCCGGACTAGCGGGAGCGTTGGCGGGGAGCTGTTTTTT
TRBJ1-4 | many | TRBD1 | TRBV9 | CASSTGQGREKLFF | TGTGCCAGCAGCACTGGACAGGGCCGAGAAAAACTGTTTTTT
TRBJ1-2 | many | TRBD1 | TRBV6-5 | CASSYGQGRGYTF | TGTGCCAGCAGTTACGGACAGGGAAGGGGCTACACCTTC
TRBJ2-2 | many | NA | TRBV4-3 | CASSQDGGDPSNTGELFF | TGCGCCAGCAGCCAAGACGGAGGGGACCCCTCAAACACCGGGGAGCTGTTTTTT
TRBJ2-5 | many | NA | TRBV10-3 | CAIRGPGETQYF | TGTGCCATCCGAGGCCCAGGGGAGACCCAGTACTTC
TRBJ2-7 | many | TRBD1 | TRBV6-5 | CASSNLWTGVHEQYF | TGTGCCAGCAGTAACCTTTGGACAGGGGTCCACGAGCAGTACTTC
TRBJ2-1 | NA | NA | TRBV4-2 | CASSQVKRGADNEQFF | TGTGCCAGCAGCCAAGTAAAGCGCGGGGCTGACAATGAGCAGTTCTTC
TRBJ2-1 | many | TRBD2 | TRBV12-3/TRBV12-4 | CASRAGTSGSSYNEQFF | TGTGCCAGCAGAGCCGGGACTAGCGGGTCCTCCTACAATGAGCAGTTCTTC
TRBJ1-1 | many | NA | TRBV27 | CASSLSVLTEAFF | TGTGCCAGCAGTTTATCGGTCCTAACTGAAGCTTTCTTT
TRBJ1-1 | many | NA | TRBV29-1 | CSGRGLNTEAFF | TGCAGCGGCAGGGGTCTGAACACTGAAGCTTTCTTT
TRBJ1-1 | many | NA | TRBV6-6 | CASRNTEAFF | TGTGCCAGTCGGAACACTGAAGCTTTCTTT
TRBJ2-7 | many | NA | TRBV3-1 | CASSQSLDSPNEQYF | TGTGCCAGCAGCCAATCCCTGGACTCCCCCAACGAGCAGTACTTC
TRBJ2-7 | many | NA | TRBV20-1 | CSSPKRAGVPYEQYF | TGCAGTTCCCCTAAACGGGCAGGGGTCCCCTACGAGCAGTACTTC
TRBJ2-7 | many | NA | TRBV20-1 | CSARAPEGTSYEQYF | TGCAGTGCTAGAGCCCCAGAGGGCACTTCCTACGAGCAGTACTTC
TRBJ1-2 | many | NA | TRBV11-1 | CASSLDPGRNYGYTF | TGTGCCAGCAGCCTGGACCCCGGCAGAAACTATGGCTACACCTTC
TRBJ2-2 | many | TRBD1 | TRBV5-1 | CASSLPRGHNTGELFF | TGCGCCAGCAGCTTGCCGAGGGGGCACAACACCGGGGAGCTGTTTTTT
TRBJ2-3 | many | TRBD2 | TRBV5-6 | CASVGTSIRDTQYF | TGTGCCAGCGTGGGGACTAGCATAAGAGATACGCAGTATTTT
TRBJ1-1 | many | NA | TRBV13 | CASSPEVGNTEAFF | TGTGCCAGCAGCCCGGAGGTGGGGAACACTGAAGCTTTCTTT
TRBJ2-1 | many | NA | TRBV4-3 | CASSQDGGPYNEQFF | TGCGCCAGCAGCCAAGACGGCGGCCCCTACAATGAGCAGTTCTTC
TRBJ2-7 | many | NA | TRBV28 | CASSPAYEQYF | TGTGCCAGCAGCCCCGCCTACGAGCAGTACTTC
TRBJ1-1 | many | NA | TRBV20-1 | CSARDRGTEAFF | TGCAGTGCTAGAGACAGGGGTACTGAAGCTTTCTTT
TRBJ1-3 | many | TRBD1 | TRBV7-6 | CASRLGTGFTSGNTIYF | TGTGCCAGCAGGCTCGGGACAGGCTTTACCTCTGGAAACACCATATATTTT
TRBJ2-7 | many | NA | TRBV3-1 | CASSQFRDNYEQYF | TGTGCCAGCAGCCAATTCCGGGACAACTACGAGCAGTACTTC
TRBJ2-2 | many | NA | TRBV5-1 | CASSLFKSGLAGTGELFF | TGCGCCAGCAGCTTGTTTAAAAGCGGCCTCGCGGGCACCGGGGAGCTGTTTTTT
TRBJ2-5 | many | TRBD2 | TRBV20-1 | CSAREWGGLEETQYF | TGCAGTGCTAGAGAGTGGGGGGGGTTGGAAGAGACCCAGTACTTC
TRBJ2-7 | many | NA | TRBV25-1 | CASSPSGASYEQYF | TGTGCCAGCAGCCCCTCCGGGGCCAGTTACGAGCAGTACTTC
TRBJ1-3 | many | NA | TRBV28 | CASSKALLGNTIYF | TGTGCCAGCAGTAAGGCCCTTCTTGGAAACACCATATATTTT
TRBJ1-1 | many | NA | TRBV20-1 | CSAPRGDTEAFF | TGCAGTGCCCCTAGGGGGGACACTGAAGCTTTCTTT
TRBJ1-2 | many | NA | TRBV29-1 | CSVDRGLHGYTF | TGCAGCGTTGATCGGGGGCTCCATGGCTACACCTTC
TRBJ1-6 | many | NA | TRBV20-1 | CSAIRATNSPLHF | TGCAGTGCCATCCGGGCCACAAATTCACCCCTCCACTTT
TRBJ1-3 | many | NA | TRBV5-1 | CASSLGPNSGNTIYF | TGCGCCAGCAGCCTGGGGCCGAACTCTGGAAACACCATATATTTT
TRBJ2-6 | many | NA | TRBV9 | CASSVLSPGANVLTF | TGTGCCAGCAGCGTCCTCTCCCCTGGGGCCAACGTCCTGACTTTC
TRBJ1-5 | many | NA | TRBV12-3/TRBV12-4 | CASSLRLDRRQPQHF | TGTGCCAGCAGTTTAAGGCTGGACAGACGGCAGCCCCAGCATTTT
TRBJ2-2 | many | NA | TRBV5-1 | CASSFPTGILTGELFF | TGCGCCAGCAGCTTCCCGACAGGAATCTTGACCGGGGAGCTGTTTTTT
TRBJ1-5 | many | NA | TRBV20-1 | CSASGGAQPQHF | TGCAGTGCTAGTGGGGGGGCTCAGCCCCAGCATTTT
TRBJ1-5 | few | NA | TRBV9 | CASFYWPFQYSNQPQHF | TGTGCCAGCTTTTATTGGCCTTTTCAATATAGCAATCAGCCCCAGCATTTT
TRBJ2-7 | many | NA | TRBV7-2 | CASSLYRVERQYF | TGTGCCAGCAGCCTATACAGGGTCGAGAGGCAGTACTTC
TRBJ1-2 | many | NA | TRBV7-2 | CASSLGDRNYGYTF | TGTGCCAGCAGCTTAGGTGACAGGAACTATGGCTACACCTTC
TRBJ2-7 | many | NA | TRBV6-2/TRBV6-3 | CASSLLPLIGYTSYEQYF | TGTGCCAGCAGTCTCTTACCACTCATCGGGTACACTTCCTACGAGCAGTACTTC
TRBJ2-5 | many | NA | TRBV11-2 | CASSVLTGNQETQYF | TGTGCCAGCAGCGTTTTAACAGGGAATCAAGAGACCCAGTACTTC
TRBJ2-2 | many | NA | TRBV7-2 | CASSLTGSPNTGELFF | TGTGCCAGCAGCTTAACAGGGTCCCCGAACACCGGGGAGCTGTTTTTT
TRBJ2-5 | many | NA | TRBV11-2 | CASSLGAAPETQYF | TGTGCCAGCAGCTTAGGTGCTGCTCCAGAGACCCAGTACTTC
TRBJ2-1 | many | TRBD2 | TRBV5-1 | CASSFWTSGRADNEQFF | TGCGCCAGCAGCTTTTGGACTAGCGGGAGGGCCGACAATGAGCAGTTCTTC
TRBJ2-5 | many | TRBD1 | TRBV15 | CATSRDKGQLSRETQYF | TGTGCCACCAGCAGAGATAAGGGACAGTTAAGTCGGGAGACCCAGTACTTC
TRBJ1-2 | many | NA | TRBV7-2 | CASSSGRPYGYTF | TGTGCCAGCAGCTCGGGCAGACCGTATGGCTACACCTTC
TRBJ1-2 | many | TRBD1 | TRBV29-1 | CSFGTGWHTF | TGCAGCTTCGGGACAGGGTGGCACACCTTC